There are many counts of the clone carrying this TCR beta chain. These data come from a study of T-cell reconstitution after alpha-beta-depleted transplantation in children. Preparation of the TCRbeta library was carried out with unique molecular identifiers. TCRdb passed the PCR reads through MiXCR, listing each CDR3 protein once. This table holds 260,000 or so distinct CDR3 sequences, more than 10% found once. This CDR3 has 14 amino acids. Germline V gene sequence: CDR1 SGDLS, CDR2 YYNGEE. Trimming stripped 0 bases from V and 5 bases from J, with 12 bases between. The clonotype originates from a human donor who donated a stem cell graft to a child with acute lymphoblastic leukemia. J is TRBJ2-7 and V is TRBV9, with D possibly matching TRBD2 (5 bases). The source was PBMCs from the stem cell graft donor, collected from the stem cell graft. The CDR3 reads CASSVESIGDEQYF. The CDR3 DNA sequence: TGTGCCAGCAGCGTAGAGAGCATCGGGGACGAGCAGTACTTC.